The entry below describes one T cell receptor (beta chain). In the same sample, other DNA sequences code for this CDR3. The sample belongs to a study of shared clonotypes between healthy human individuals. In the study overall: Donors, aged 18 to 49, were a couple of women and a few men. Three CD4 naive, three CD4 memory, two CD8 naive and one CD8 memory plate were used per donor.

Method: immunoSEQ multiplex PCR; TCRdb's copy keeps in-frame clones and lacks some. The table shows 1.6 million or so clones, with about 98.5% occurring only once. Sequencing was carried out using naive CD4+ T cells sorted from blood. The subset was: CD45RA+ positively selected. The TCR was taken from a man between 25 and 39 years old in good health.

CDR3 residues: CASSPLYGYTF. The DNA for the CDR3 is TGTGCCAGCAGCCCCCTCTATGGCTACACCTTC. The chain couples TRBV28 to TRBJ1-2; D uncertain. CDR1 is MDHEN and CDR2 is SYDVKM in the germline V gene. The CDR3 is made up of 11 amino acids. The V end lost 6 bases, the J end lost 4 bases, and 6 bases lay between the germline ends.